The sequence of this TCR beta chain was determined in a study of T cell repertoires in cytomegalovirus infection (dated by TCRdb to about 2019). General notes on the study: Donor HLA type was relevant to the analysis, because carriage of CMV infection together with the matching HLA type was indicated by public TCR beta signatures.

Results and caveats for the whole study, not just this receptor: The ex vivo response was dominated by HLA-C-restricted CMV-specific TCR beta clonotypes, which also provided the single most frequent clonotype in two of eight donors. Cumulative frequency of public TCR beta family members discriminated carriers of CMV infection plus the relevant HLA type in this cohort and an independent 352-donor cohort.

The sequencing machine was an Illumina HiSeq 1500. TCRdb reworked the public reads: Q25 trimming with fastp, MiXCR clone assembly, productive beta chains retained. Every CDR3 protein is listed once, alongside the most common genes and DNA of its rows. The sample contains about 320,000 distinct CDR3 sequences, 8% to 9.5% of them found a single time. Of the sample, roughly 4% is held by the ten largest clones. There are 12 amino acids in the CDR3, from cysteine to phenylalanine inclusive. The kept DNA is CDR3 alone, 36 bases in frame from the first base. Trimming takes 7 bases from V and 2 bases from J, and the germline ends sit 9 bases apart. CDR1 and CDR2 were assigned from the germline V gene (reference sequence) as DFQATT and SNEGSKA. Points on this clonotype: No antigen is known for it. No base qualities exist here, and no much larger clone lies one base off it.

Sequencing was carried out using PBMCs. The clonotype originates from a human donor in good health (CMV status not recorded). Some clones in this sample may be carry-over from other donors' samples. The chain links TRBV20-1 with TRBJ2-1; the D segment could be TRBD2, given 6 matching bases. The sequenced DNA is TGCAGTGTGTGGGGGGCCTACAATGAGCAGTTCTTC. This codes for CSVWGAYNEQFF.